Below, 25 T cell receptor beta chains from the same sample are listed, as sequenced in a study of CD8 T cells in ankylosing spondylitis (dated by TCRdb to about 2017). Preparation of the library involved 5' RACE. Sequencing was carried out with an Illumina HiSeq 2500. TCRdb reprocessing: public reads trimmed at Q25 with fastp, clones called with MiXCR, in-frame beta chains kept. Rows with a matching CDR3 protein are joined into one entry that keeps the most common DNA and genes. Here the sample has around 230,000 distinct CDR3 sequences; about 9.1% occur a single time. The leading ten clones occupy nearly 7% of the sample. Sequenced material: blood, either unsorted or a sorted T cell fraction (not recorded which). These receptor sequences come from a male donor with ankylosing spondylitis or in good health (not recorded which).

Many counts were recorded for this clonotype. The V call is TRBV4-2, the J call TRBJ2-1, with 9 bases identical to TRBD1. The germline V gene has CDR1 LGHNA and CDR2 YNFKEQ. This CDR3 is 15 amino acids long. Trimming removed 1 base from V and 10 bases from J; junction bases left unmatched: 8. The CDR3 here is CASSQAGQGPIEQFF. The CDR3 DNA reads as TGTGCCAGCAGCCAAGCGGGACAGGGTCCCATCGAGCAGTTCTTC.

The J gene is TRBJ1-2, the V gene TRBV18; D may be TRBD1 (6 bases). From germline, CDR1 is KGHSH and CDR2 LQKENI. This CDR3 is 14 amino acids long. Trimming cost V 3 bases and J 4 bases, with 12 bases left between them. Written as DNA, the CDR3 is TGTGCCAGCTCACCGCGGACAGCTTTCTATGGCTACACCTTC. Protein: CASSPRTAFYGYTF.

This clonotype was found many times. The chain combines TRBV5-1 with TRBJ2-3, with a possible D match to TRBD1 (6 bases). V was trimmed by 7 bases and J by 2 bases, leaving 17 bases between them. CDR3 size: 15 residues. Per germline, CDR1 SGHRS and CDR2 YFSETQ. The CDR3 sequence is CASCQDRLNTDTQYF. In nucleotides, the CDR3 is TGCGCCAGCTGCCAGGACAGACTTAACACAGATACGCAGTATTTT.

This clonotype was counted ten times or more. This chain joins TRBV7-2 and TRBJ2-7; TRBD2 matches at 12 bases. Trimming took 5 bases from V and 0 from J; bases not matched to a gene: 8. The CDR3 is 17 amino acids. Germline V gene sequence: CDR1 SGHTA, CDR2 FQGNSA. The CDR3 DNA reads as TGTGCCAGCAGCCAGGGACTAGCGGGCTTTTCCTCCTACGAGCAGTACTTC. Protein: CASSQGLAGFSSYEQYF.

This clonotype appeared many times. The rearrangement links TRBV9 to TRBJ2-3; 13 bases agree with TRBD2. This CDR3 region has 19 residues. J was trimmed by 3 bases and V by 3 bases; bases with no gene match: 13. In germline, CDR1 is SGDLS, CDR2 YYNGEE. DNA for the CDR3: TGTGCCAGCAGCGCAAACCCCGGGACTAGCGGGATTCGGACAGATACGCAGTATTTT. This encodes CASSANPGTSGIRTDTQYF.

This clonotype was picked up many times. The chain couples TRBV5-1 to TRBJ1-2, with a weak D call TRBD1 (5 bases). The V end was cut by 1 base, the J end by 1 base, with 11 bases between. The CDR3 consists of 15 residues. Germline CDR1 SGHRS, CDR2 YFSETQ. In DNA form, the CDR3 reads TGCGCCAGCAGCTTGAGGTCGCAGGGTAACTATGGCTACACCTTC. Residues: CASSLRSQGNYGYTF.

This clonotype was picked up a small number of times. The chain joins TRBV6-1 to TRBJ1-4; TRBD1 aligns across 10 bases. The CDR3 sequence is 14 residues long. Germline-derived CDR1 and CDR2 are MNHNS and SASEGT. V shed 6 bases and J 6 bases; nucleotides not matched to a gene: 4. The CDR3 sequence: CASRRTGGYEKLFF. The CDR3 DNA follows: TGTGCCAGCAGACGGACAGGGGGGTATGAAAAACTGTTTTTT.

This chain uses TRBV25-1 with TRBJ1-1; 9 bases are a match to TRBD1. CDR3 length: 12 amino acids. Germline V gives CDR1 MGHDK, CDR2 SYGVNS. The J segment lost 3 bases and the V segment lost 11 bases, leaving 4 bases of the junction unmatched. CDR3 loop: CAARDRDTEAFF. In nucleotides, the CDR3 is TGTGCCGCCCGGGACAGGGACACTGAAGCTTTCTTT.

This clonotype was detected ten times or more. The chain is built from TRBV10-3 and TRBJ2-1, with 7 bases aligning to TRBD2. The germline gives CDR1 ENHRY, CDR2 SYGVKD. The CDR3 has 16 amino acids. V was clipped by 0 bases and J by 7 bases; unmatched bases: 9. CDR3 sequence reads: CAISESGGGATNEQFF. The DNA of the CDR3 is TGTGCCATCAGTGAGTCTGGGGGAGGGGCTACAAATGAGCAGTTCTTC.

This clonotype has ten or more counts. This rearrangement joins TRBV20-1 to TRBJ2-7; D uncertain. Germline-derived CDR1 and CDR2 are DFQATT and SNEGSKA (reference sequence). V was shortened by 0 bases and J by 5 bases, with 8 bases between the two germline ends. There are 12 residues in the CDR3. The chain's CDR3 is CSARDAWDEQYF. CDR3 DNA sequence: TGCAGTGCTAGAGACGCCTGGGACGAGCAGTACTTC.

This clonotype was observed many times. The genes are TRBV20-1 and TRBJ1-2; a weak D match, TRBD1 (5 bases). CDR3 length: 15 residues. Germline V gives CDR1 DFQATT, CDR2 SNEGSKA (reference sequence). With 3 bases removed from V and 2 bases from J, the gap between germline ends came to 16 bases. CDR3 DNA: TGCAGTGCTAGCTCCTCGCGGGGCTGGAACTATGGCTACACCTTC. Translating gives CSASSSRGWNYGYTF.

The sample holds many counts of this clonotype. The chain has TRBV4-2 and TRBJ2-6, with a weak D call TRBD2 (5 bases). Germline V lookup: CDR1 LGHNA, CDR2 YNFKEQ. The CDR3 runs to 15 residues. The V and J ends lost 2 bases and 10 bases respectively, with 15 bases between them. CDR3 residues: CASSQSGGQENVLTF. The CDR3 DNA sequence: TGTGCCAGCAGCCAAAGTGGAGGTCAGGAGAACGTCCTGACTTTC.

This clonotype was detected many times. The chain recombines TRBV7-9 with TRBJ1-5, with D tentatively TRBD1 (5 bases). The CDR3 extends over 12 amino acids. Germline V lookup: CDR1 SEHNR, CDR2 FQNEAQ (reference sequence). The germline V and J ends were trimmed by 9 bases and 7 bases, with 13 bases remaining between them. The CDR3 bases are TGTGCCAGTCACAGGCAAGGGCAGCCCCAGCATTTT. This sequence encodes CASHRQGQPQHF. The full variable domain, with the rest looked up from reference TRBV7-9 and TRBJ1-5, is DTGVSQNPRHKITKRGQNVTFRCDPISEHNRLYWYRQTLGQGPEFLTYFQNEAQLEKSRLLSDRFSAERPKGSFSTLEIQRTEQGDSAMYLCASHRQGQPQHFGDGTRLSIL.

This clonotype was picked up a small number of times. The J gene is TRBJ2-1, the V gene TRBV6-5; D is unresolved. The CDR3 spans 13 residues. CDR1 and CDR2 (germline): MNHEY, SVGAGI. V was pared by 2 bases and J by 7 bases, with 9 bases between. The CDR3 region has the DNA TGTGCCAGCAGTTACGCTAAGAGGAATGAGCAGTTCTTC. It specifies CASSYAKRNEQFF.

V usage is TRBV20-1 and J usage is TRBJ1-1; perhaps TRBD1 as D (5 bases). Germline V gene lookup returns CDR1 DFQATT and CDR2 SNEGSKA (reference sequence). V dropped 6 bases and J dropped 4 bases, with 15 bases sitting between them. CDR3 length: 13 residues. The CDR3 DNA reads as TGCAGTGCCCCAGGTTTGGGGGGCACTGAAGCTTTCTTT. This encodes CSAPGLGGTEAFF.

This clonotype was counted ten times or more. V usage is TRBV7-9 and J usage is TRBJ1-1, with D unresolved. The CDR3 is 13 residues long. Germline V CDR1 and CDR2: SEHNR, FQNEAQ (reference sequence). V lost 0 bases, J lost 3 bases, and 5 bases lay in between. CDR3 region: CASSLAGDTEAFF. CDR3 bases: TGTGCCAGCAGCTTAGCCGGGGACACTGAAGCTTTCTTT.

The chain is built from TRBV6-5 and TRBJ1-2; unclear D gene. Per germline, CDR1 MNHEY and CDR2 SVGAGI. This CDR3 is 14 amino acids long. V was trimmed by 0 bases and J by 6 bases, leaving 11 bases between them. The CDR3 coding sequence is TGTGCCAGCAGTTACTCTCCGGTCCATAATGGCTACACCTTC. Protein: CASSYSPVHNGYTF.

In its sample, this clonotype was seen many times. This rearrangement joins TRBV7-9 to TRBJ1-1; 7 bases fit TRBD1. The CDR3 has 13 amino acids. V shed 9 bases, J shed 3 bases, and the junction held 7 bases outside the gene matches. Germline CDR1 reads SEHNR; CDR2 reads FQNEAQ (reference sequence). The CDR3 loop reads CASSDREYTEAFF. The CDR3 coding sequence is TGTGCCAGTTCCGACAGGGAGTACACTGAAGCTTTCTTT.

In regard to this clonotype: One end of the junction varies from germline; a read error may be responsible. The chain joins TRBV6-5 to TRBJ1-2; 7 nucleotides line up with TRBD1. There are 13 residues in the CDR3. The germline V gene has CDR1 MNHEY and CDR2 SVGAGI. The CDR3 nucleotides read TGTGCCAGCGGTTACAGGGGTAGCTATGGCTACACCTTC. Protein product: CASGYRGSYGYTF.

This clonotype has ten or more counts. This sequence joins TRBV20-1 and TRBJ1-1, with D uncertain. The CDR3 sequence is 14 residues long. Trimming removed 5 bases at V and 1 base at J, with 14 bases between. The germline gives CDR1 DFQATT, CDR2 SNEGSKA (reference sequence). The CDR3: CSAVARGRNTEAFF. The DNA of the CDR3 is TGCAGTGCTGTCGCTCGGGGAAGGAACACTGAAGCTTTCTTT.

This clonotype showed up just a few times. The V and J genes are TRBV7-9 and TRBJ2-1; tentatively, D is TRBD1 or TRBD2 (6 bases each). This CDR3 comprises 15 residues. Trimming shortened V by 3 bases and J by 6 bases, and 15 bases separated the two germline ends. Per germline, CDR1 SEHNR and CDR2 FQNEAQ (reference sequence). The CDR3 nucleotides are TGTGCCAGCAGCTTCGTTCGCTCGGGGGCCAATGAGCAGTTCTTC. This sequence encodes CASSFVRSGANEQFF.

This clonotype has ten or more counts. V usage is TRBV5-1 and J usage is TRBJ2-1; TRBD2 matches at 14 bases. The CDR3 is made up of 15 amino acids. V gave up 3 bases and J gave up 7 bases; unmatched junction bases: 3. Germline CDR1 is SGHRS and CDR2 is YFSETQ. The CDR3 loop is CASSSGTSGSNEQFF. The CDR3 DNA is TGCGCCAGCAGCTCCGGGACTAGCGGGAGTAATGAGCAGTTCTTC.

The chain recombines TRBV7-2 with TRBJ2-7; no firm D call. Trimming left V 1 base short and J 5 bases short, with 21 bases between. This CDR3 contains 17 residues. Germline V lookup: CDR1 SGHTA, CDR2 FQGNSA. The CDR3 DNA follows: TGTGCCAGCAGCTTAGTTCCGTCAAATCTAAGGGCGGACGAGCAGTACTTC. It yields the protein CASSLVPSNLRADEQYF.

This clonotype showed up just a few times. The chain carries TRBV20-1 and TRBJ2-1; D gene unclear. The V gene's germline CDR1 is DFQATT and CDR2 SNEGSKA (reference sequence). The CDR3 consists of 15 residues. V gave up 0 bases and J gave up 8 bases, with 17 bases separating them. CDR3 region: CSARDLVDPVDEQFF. CDR3 DNA sequence: TGCAGTGCTAGAGATCTAGTAGATCCCGTCGATGAGCAGTTCTTC.

This clonotype has at least ten counts. The V gene is TRBV21-1, the J gene TRBJ1-1. TRBV21-1 has pseudogene status. The CDR3 covers 10 residues. The CDR3 protein is CASSKVGAFF. The DNA of the CDR3 is TGTGCCAGCAGCAAAGTCGGAGCTTTCTTT.